The sequence of this T cell receptor beta chain was determined in a study of blood T cell repertoires in COVID-19 (dated by TCRdb to 2018 to 2021). Study-wide context: Samples from collaborators originated in the United States, Italy and Spain and spanned both the acute and convalescent phases of COVID-19. The prospective study material was composed of cDNA or gDNA derived from T cells, B-cell-depleted T cells, or PBMCs. Deeply sampled blood TCRbeta repertoires from subjects exposed to, actively infected with, or recovered from COVID-19 were included in the dataset. The repertoires were released in a freely available public database meant as a resource for research on the immune response to SARS-CoV-2. Samples were obtained from the ongoing ImmuneRACE study (first 160 participants) and from roughly 1,300 subjects provided by 6 global collaborators. A de-identified subject ID, COVID-19 status, age in years and sex were almost always included in the sample metadata. Where HLA class I and class II types were available, the types were taken from metadata supplied by the sample provider, not from assay-based typing.

The immunoSEQ Assay, a bias-controlled multiplex PCR, was used to amplify TCRbeta CDR3 regions from genomic DNA. On the study's bioinformatics: Within the assay, amplification of reference gene primers was used to estimate how many nucleated cells each sample contained. To quantify the absolute abundance of each unique TCRbeta CDR3 rearrangement, sequence reads were collapsed and filtered. For each sample, productive Simpson clonality was calculated as the square root of Simpson's diversity index across productive rearrangements. Drawn from immuneACCESS, this table holds only the in-frame rearrangements with V and J called that TCRdb kept. Clones are partly lost; checked studies trace under half to an unresolved V gene and leave the rest unexplained. The V and J calls and clone size were taken over from that table, and D and trimming were inferred from the DNA. The sample table holds about 250,000 clones, of which approximately 88% were seen once. 6.3% of the sample is held by the ten biggest clonotypes.

At one collaborating source in Seattle, patients were enrolled during active infection and were followed longitudinally through the course of disease. Each collaborating institution followed its own protocols to collect whole blood in K2EDTA tubes. For TCRbeta analysis, collaborator samples were shipped as frozen whole blood, as isolated PBMCs, or as DNA extracted from either sample type. Note on this clone: The antigen it recognizes is unknown. No much larger clonotype is one base removed from it; base qualities were not supplied.

Study-wide conclusions, independent of this receptor: Clinical and demographic metadata were provided uncurated, with the amount varying by source and participant.

The TCR was taken from a woman aged 25-40 years with COVID-19, enrolled during active disease. Material: peripheral blood.

At the DNA level, the sequence is TGTGCCAGCAGCCAAGTCCCTCTCAACAGGTACGTC. Protein translation: CASSQVPLNRYV. The chain employs TRBV3-1 (or the pseudogene TRBV3-2) and TRBJ2-7, with the D gene call left open. Counted from cysteine to valine, this CDR3 has 12 amino acids. Only CDR3 DNA is held: 36 bases, read in frame from base 1. In the germline V gene (reference sequence), CDR1 corresponds to LGHDT and CDR2 to YNNKEL. V and J lose 1 base and 12 bases, and a span of 13 bases separates them.